Following are 16 T cell receptor beta chains from one sample sequenced in a study of response to subunit inactivated influenza vaccine. TCRdb passed the RT-PCR reads through MiXCR, listing each CDR3 protein once. The sample has some 550,000 distinct CDR3 sequences, approximately 24% seen once. These data were likewise used in another study, on T cells expressing NK-cell markers. That work states: Beta-chain TCR cDNA was generated via 5'RACE template switching with UMIs.

Source: CD4+ T cells sorted from PBMCs, taken about 11 days after vaccination. The receptors shown here come from a man aged 45 to 65 who received an inactivated influenza vaccine.

At least ten counts were recorded for this clonotype. This chain links TRBV12-3 or TRBV12-4 with TRBJ2-3; no firm D call. The CDR3 runs 13 residues. Trimming shortened V by 3 bases and J by 9 bases, and 13 bases separated the two germline ends. The CDR3 sequence: CASSLSHSPTQYF. For the CDR3, the DNA is TGTGCCAGCAGTTTGAGTCATTCCCCCACGCAGTATTTT.

This clonotype was seen a handful of times. The chain employs TRBV4-2 and TRBJ2-5; 10 bases fit TRBD1. Germline CDR1 reads LGHNA; CDR2 reads YNFKEQ. Trimming cost V 1 base and J 4 bases; bases outside gene matches: 6. This CDR3 contains 16 residues. Here the CDR3 DNA reads TGTGCCAGCAGCCAAGTGGACAGGGGGAAAGGAGAGACCCAGTACTTC. Translating gives CASSQVDRGKGETQYF.

This clonotype was counted between two and nine times. The rearrangement links TRBV7-2 to TRBJ2-5, with TRBD2 matching over 8 bases. This CDR3 has 15 residues. CDR1 SGHTA and CDR2 FQGNSA come from the germline V gene. V trimming: 2 bases; J trimming: 5 bases; junction bases outside the gene matches: 7. The CDR3: CASSLNTAGAETQYF. CDR3 DNA sequence: TGTGCCAGCAGCTTAAATACAGCGGGGGCGGAGACCCAGTACTTC. The complete variable domain, with remaining parts taken from reference TRBV7-2 and TRBJ2-5, reads GAGVSQSPSNKVTEKGKDVELRCDPISGHTALYWYRQSLGQGLEFLIYFQGNSAPDKSGLPSDRFSAERTGGSVSTLTIQRTQQEDSAVYLCASSLNTAGAETQYFGPGTRLLVL.

This clonotype was detected a few times. The chain carries TRBV6-2 or TRBV6-3 and TRBJ2-3, with TRBD2 identical over 8 bases. This CDR3 has 14 amino acids. Germline CDR1 and CDR2: MNHEY and SVGEGT. V trimming: 2 bases; J trimming: 3 bases; junction bases outside the gene matches: 1. The CDR3 is CASSYGLATDTQYF. CDR3 in DNA: TGTGCCAGCAGTTACGGACTAGCTACAGATACGCAGTATTTT.

This clonotype was seen a handful of times. The gene calls are TRBV20-1 and TRBJ1-1, with a tentative D call TRBD1 (5 bases). CDR3 size: 15 residues. In germline, CDR1 is DFQATT, CDR2 SNEGSKA (reference sequence). Trimming left V 5 bases short and J 1 base short, with 17 bases between. CDR3 amino acids: CSAALTGTANTEAFF. CDR3 nucleotide sequence: TGCAGTGCTGCTCTTACCGGGACGGCGAACACTGAAGCTTTCTTT.

The chain carries TRBV28 and TRBJ1-4; D is unclear. V shed 5 bases and J shed 13 bases, with 11 bases lying between them. CDR1 MDHEN and CDR2 SYDVKM come from the germline V gene. There are 11 residues in the CDR3. The CDR3 spells CASSLPGRLFF. As DNA, the CDR3 is TGTGCCAGCAGTCTCCCCGGGCGACTGTTTTTT.

This rearrangement joins TRBV11-1 to TRBJ2-7, with D possibly TRBD2 on 5 matching bases. There are 13 residues in the CDR3. V was cut by 5 bases and J by 3 bases, with 11 bases left in between. The germline gives CDR1 SGHAT, CDR2 FQDESV (reference sequence). The CDR3 DNA reads as TGTGCCAGCAGCCAGACTAACCTCTACGAGCAGTACTTC. It yields the protein CASSQTNLYEQYF.

The rearrangement links TRBV5-4 to TRBJ2-7; weak D call: TRBD1 (6 bases). The CDR3 runs 14 residues. Germline CDR1 and CDR2: SGHNT and YYREEE (reference sequence). The V end lost 4 bases, the J end lost 10 bases, and 21 bases lay between the germline ends. Here the CDR3 DNA reads TGTGCCAGCAGCCTGGGACACAACGTCGGGGAACAGTACTTC. Translation: CASSLGHNVGEQYF.

This clonotype was detected a few times. The chain recombines TRBV20-1 with TRBJ2-5; unclear D gene. The CDR3 covers 12 residues. Germline V gene data show CDR1 as DFQATT and CDR2 as SNEGSKA (reference sequence). V was clipped by 2 bases and J by 5 bases, with 9 bases between them. As DNA, the CDR3 is TGCAGTGCTAGATCTGTGGGGGAGACCCAGTACTTC. Its translation is CSARSVGETQYF.

There are a few counts of this clonotype. In DNA form, the CDR3 reads TGCAGCGTTGAAAAGGCTTTAGGACATGAGCAGTTCTTC. Its translation: CSVEKALGHEQFF. The V call is TRBV29-1, the J call TRBJ2-1; no definite D call. Per germline, CDR1 SQVTM and CDR2 ANQGSEA. The V end lost 2 bases, the J end lost 8 bases, and 13 bases lay between the germline ends. CDR3 size: 13 residues.

The CDR3 reads CASSPGGVYTQYF. DNA of the CDR3: TGTGCCAGCAGTCCCGGGGGAGTCTATACGCAGTATTTT. The rearrangement uses TRBV6-1 and TRBJ2-3; maybe TRBD2 (6 bases). This CDR3 has 13 amino acids. V gave up 5 bases and J gave up 7 bases, with 13 bases separating them. The germline CDR1 and CDR2 sequences are MNHNS and SASEGT.

This clonotype has more than one count but fewer than ten. The chain couples TRBV12-3 or TRBV12-4 to TRBJ2-5, with TRBD2 matching over 12 bases. V shed 11 bases and J 7 bases; nucleotides not matched to a gene: 8. The length of the CDR3 is 13 residues. CDR3 amino acids: CAVGLAGKGTQYF. DNA of the CDR3: TGTGCCGTCGGACTAGCGGGGAAGGGGACCCAGTACTTC.

The rearrangement joins TRBV5-6 to TRBJ1-4, with D possibly TRBD1 on 5 matching bases. V was shortened by 4 bases and J by 7 bases, with 11 bases between the two germline ends. CDR3 length: 13 amino acids. In germline, CDR1 is SGHDT, CDR2 YYEEEE. CDR3 sequence: CASSAGTSEKLFF. The CDR3 bases are TGTGCCAGCAGCGCTGGGACGAGTGAAAAACTGTTTTTT. Full variable domain (remainder filled in from reference TRBV5-6 and TRBJ1-4): DAGVTQSPTHLIKTRGQQVTLRCSPKSGHDTVSWYQQALGQGPQFIFQYYEEEERQRGNFPDRFSGHQFPNYSSELNVNALLLGDSALYLCASSAGTSEKLFFGSGTQLSVL.

This clonotype has just a few counts. This chain joins TRBV5-1 and TRBJ2-5; tentatively, D is TRBD1 or TRBD2 (6 bases each). V lost 4 bases, J lost 4 bases, and 20 bases lay in between. This CDR3 contains 16 residues. Germline CDR1 reads SGHRS; CDR2 reads YFSETQ. CDR3 protein: CASSPQIGGGSETQYF. As DNA, the CDR3 is TGCGCCAGCAGCCCCCAAATAGGGGGAGGCTCAGAGACCCAGTACTTC.

The rearrangement joins TRBV10-3 to TRBJ2-3; 12 bases map to TRBD2. The V and J ends lost 10 bases and 3 bases, in that order; junction bases with no gene match: 8. The germline gives CDR1 ENHRY, CDR2 SYGVKD. The CDR3 is 15 amino acids. CDR3 protein: CATQLAGGWTDTQYF. CDR3 nucleotides: TGTGCCACCCAACTAGCGGGGGGTTGGACAGATACGCAGTATTTT.

In this sample, this clonotype turned up a few times. The gene calls are TRBV5-6 and TRBJ2-1; D might be TRBD2 (5 bases). The germline V gene has CDR1 SGHDT and CDR2 YYEEEE. This CDR3 has 17 amino acids. V was clipped by 3 bases and J by 0 bases, with 16 bases between them. The CDR3 region has the DNA TGTGCCAGCAGCTGGTATGGGAGTACAAGCTCCTACAATGAGCAGTTCTTC. Its protein is CASSWYGSTSSYNEQFF.